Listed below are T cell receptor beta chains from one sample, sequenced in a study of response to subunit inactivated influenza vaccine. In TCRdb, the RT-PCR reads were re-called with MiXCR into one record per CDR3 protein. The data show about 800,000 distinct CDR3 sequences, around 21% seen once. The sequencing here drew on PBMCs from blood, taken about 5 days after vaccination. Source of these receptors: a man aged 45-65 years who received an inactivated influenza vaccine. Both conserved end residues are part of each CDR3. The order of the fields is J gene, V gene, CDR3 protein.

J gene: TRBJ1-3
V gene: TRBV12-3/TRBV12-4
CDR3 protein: CASSHDRTGNTIYF

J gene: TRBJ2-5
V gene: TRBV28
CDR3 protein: CASSLRQNQETQYF

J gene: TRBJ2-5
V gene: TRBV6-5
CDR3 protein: CASSYLGGQETQYF

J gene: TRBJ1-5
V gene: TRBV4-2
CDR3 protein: CASSQNGQGSNQPQHF

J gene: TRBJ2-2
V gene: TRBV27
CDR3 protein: CASSPLAGALQNTGELFF

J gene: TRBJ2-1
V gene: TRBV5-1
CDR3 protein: CASSLGLGERGYNEQFF

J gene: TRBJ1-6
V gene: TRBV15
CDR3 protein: CATSMTATDSPLHF

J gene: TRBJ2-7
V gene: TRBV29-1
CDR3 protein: CSVLDRGQYEQYF

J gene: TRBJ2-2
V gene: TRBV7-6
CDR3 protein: CASSREGPGDTGELFF

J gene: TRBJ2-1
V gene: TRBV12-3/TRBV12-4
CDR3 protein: CASSLSRTDEQFF

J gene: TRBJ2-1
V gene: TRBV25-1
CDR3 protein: CASSESPYGTSGASYNEQFF

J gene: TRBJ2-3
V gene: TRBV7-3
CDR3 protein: CASSLTVLDTQYF

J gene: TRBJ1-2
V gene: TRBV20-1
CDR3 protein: CSAKPLAGYTF

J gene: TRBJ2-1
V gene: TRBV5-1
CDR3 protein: CASSRTGNYNEQFF

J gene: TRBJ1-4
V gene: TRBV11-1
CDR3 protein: CASSTRDRGGRYNEKLFF

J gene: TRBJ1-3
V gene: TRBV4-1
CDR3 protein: CASSLPQGGDTIYF

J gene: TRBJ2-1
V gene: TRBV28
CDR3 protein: CASSLGNLVQREYEQFF

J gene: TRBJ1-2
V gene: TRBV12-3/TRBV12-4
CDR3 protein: CASSLGDRMRGYTF

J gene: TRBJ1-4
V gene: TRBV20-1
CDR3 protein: CSARPPGWGGEEKLFF

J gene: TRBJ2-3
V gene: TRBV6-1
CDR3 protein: CASDRGYTDTQYF

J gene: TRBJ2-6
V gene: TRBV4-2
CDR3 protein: CASSQPTGSGANVLTF

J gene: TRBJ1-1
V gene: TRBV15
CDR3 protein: CATSRELGGTNTEAFF

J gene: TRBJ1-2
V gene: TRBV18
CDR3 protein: CASSPRTGPDYGYTF